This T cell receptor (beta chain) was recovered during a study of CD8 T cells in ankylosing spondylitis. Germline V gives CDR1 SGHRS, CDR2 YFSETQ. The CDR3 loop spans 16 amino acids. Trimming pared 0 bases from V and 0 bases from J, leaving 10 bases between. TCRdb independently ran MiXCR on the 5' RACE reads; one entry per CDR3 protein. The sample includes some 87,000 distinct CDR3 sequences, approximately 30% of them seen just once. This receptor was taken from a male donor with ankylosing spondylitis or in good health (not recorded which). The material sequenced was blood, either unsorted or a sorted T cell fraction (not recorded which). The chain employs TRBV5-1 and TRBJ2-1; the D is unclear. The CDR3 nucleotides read TGCGCCAGCAGCTTGGCCCTCGCAAGCTCCTACAATGAGCAGTTCTTC. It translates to CASSLALASSYNEQFF.